The text below deals with one T cell receptor beta chain. This entry belongs to a study of blood T cell repertoires in COVID-19. At the level of the study: Sources were T cells, B-cell-depleted T cells, or PBMCs; the material itself was cDNA or gDNA.

The repertoire was sequenced with immunoSEQ multiplex PCR; TCRdb's copy has only in-frame clones and lacks some. Found here are around 250,000 clones, nearly 85% of them singletons; the top ten hold around 7.8%. This clonotype was obtained from a human donor in a cohort sampled during active COVID-19. Sequenced sample: peripheral blood.

CDR3 in DNA: TGCAGCGTTGAGAGGGGGGCAGGGGGAAGGACTGAAGCTTTCTTT. Protein product: CSVERGAGGRTEAFF. The chain links TRBV29-1 to TRBJ1-1, with TRBD1 identical over 7 bases. The CDR3 has 15 residues. V gave up 3 bases and J gave up 5 bases; unmatched junction bases: 12. Germline CDR1 SQVTM, CDR2 ANQGSEA.